The rows below give T cell receptor beta chains drawn from one sample of a study of identical twins. TCRdb re-called the 5' RACE reads through MiXCR, storing one row per CDR3 protein. The sample gives some 1,600,000 distinct CDR3 sequences, roughly 35% of which show up once; about 0.25% is in the top ten. The sequenced sample was cord blood. The receptors come from a newborn girl in good health. Both conserved end residues are part of each CDR3. The D gene is left open where the match is weak. Clone size is given for some rows only: seen once, a few or many times, or a class if the clone is expanded.

TGCGCCAGCAGCTTGGGTATTGGGCAGAGTTACACTGAAGCTTTCTTT CASSLGIGQSYTEAFF TRBJ1-1 16 . TRBV5-1 .
TGTGCCATCAATCCCTCTGGGGCCAACGTCCTGACTTTC CAINPSGANVLTF TRBJ2-6 13 . TRBV10-3 .
TGTGCCAGCAGCTTCGGCTTTTTCACAGATACGCAGTATTTT CASSFGFFTDTQYF TRBJ2-3 14 few TRBV7-2 .
TGTGCCAGCAGTAGCGGGACCCTCGGGCACCAAGAGACCCAGTACTTC CASSSGTLGHQETQYF TRBJ2-5 16 . TRBV28 TRBD2
TGTGCCAGCAGTTTGGGGACAGGGGGTCAGCCCCAGCATTTT CASSLGTGGQPQHF TRBJ1-5 14 many TRBV12-3/TRBV12-4 TRBD1
TGCAGTGCTGGACTAGCGGGAGGGTCGGACACCGGGGAGCTGTTTTTT CSAGLAGGSDTGELFF TRBJ2-2 16 . TRBV20-1 TRBD2
TGTGCCAGCAGTTACACCGGGACAGGGGGACATAATTCACCCCTCCACTTT CASSYTGTGGHNSPLHF TRBJ1-6 17 . TRBV6-6 TRBD1
TGTGCCAGCAGCGTAGCGGGAGACACAGATACGCAGTATTTT CASSVAGDTDTQYF TRBJ2-3 14 . TRBV9 .
TGTGCCAGCAGCGTAGGAACAGGGGGCTCTCAGCCCCAGCATTTT CASSVGTGGSQPQHF TRBJ1-5 15 . TRBV9 TRBD1
TGTGCCAGCAGTTATGGTACGGACGTAGAGACCCAGTACTTC CASSYGTDVETQYF TRBJ2-5 14 . TRBV6-5 .
TGTGCCAGCAGCTTAACTAGCGGGGGTTCCTACGAGCAGTACTTC CASSLTSGGSYEQYF TRBJ2-7 15 many TRBV7-2 TRBD2
TGTGCCAGCAGTTTGAGGGACTACCCCTACAATGAGCAGTTCTTC CASSLRDYPYNEQFF TRBJ2-1 15 many TRBV27 TRBD2
TGCGCCAGCAGCCAAGAGGGGGACAACAATCAGCCCCAGCATTTT CASSQEGDNNQPQHF TRBJ1-5 15 . TRBV4-1 .
TGCAGTGCTAGAGAGGCTAGCGTATACAATGAGCAGTTCTTC CSAREASVYNEQFF TRBJ2-1 14 few TRBV20-1 .
TGTGCCAGCAGCCACGCCTACCAGGGGTTCAACACTGAAGCTTTCTTT CASSHAYQGFNTEAFF TRBJ1-1 16 few TRBV28 .
TGTGCCAGCAGCACCAGACTAGCGGGAGCCTACAATGAGCAGTACTTC CASSTRLAGAYNEQYF TRBJ2-7 16 . TRBV7-9 TRBD2
TGTGCCAGCAGTTACCTAGGGACTAGCGGATACACCGGGGAGCTGTTTTTT CASSYLGTSGYTGELFF TRBJ2-2 17 . TRBV2 TRBD2
TGCAGTGGTCGGGCTACAGCCTACACTGAAGCTTTCTTT CSGRATAYTEAFF TRBJ1-1 13 . TRBV20-1 .
TGTGCCAGCAGCGCCTACTCCCGGACAGATGCAACTAATGAAAAACTGTTTTTT CASSAYSRTDATNEKLFF TRBJ1-4 18 . TRBV5-6 .
TGTGCCATCAGTGAGGGACCACCCGATTCCTACAATGAGCAGTTCTTC CAISEGPPDSYNEQFF TRBJ2-1 16 . TRBV10-3 .
TGTGCCAGCAGTAACGATTCTAGCCTCTACAATGAGCAGTTCTTC CASSNDSSLYNEQFF TRBJ2-1 15 few TRBV6-8 .
TGCGCCACCGGAGAGGGAGGGTCCTCCTACAATGAGCAGTTCTTC CATGEGGSSYNEQFF TRBJ2-1 15 . TRBV5-1 TRBD2
TGTGCCAGCAGTGAACTAGCGGGGGGGATGAATACGCAGTATTTT CASSELAGGMNTQYF TRBJ2-3 15 few TRBV2 TRBD2
TGCAGCGTCCTAGGACCCGCAATCTCGAAAATCAGGGAGCAGTACTTC CSVLGPAISKIREQYF TRBJ2-5 16 many TRBV29-1 .
TGTGCCAGCACGCCTCAGTCCAGCACAGATACGCAGTATTTT CASTPQSSTDTQYF TRBJ2-3 14 . TRBV6-1 .
TGTGCCATCAGTGAGTCTGGGACAGGGGAAACGAACACTGAAGCTTTCTTT CAISESGTGETNTEAFF TRBJ1-1 17 . TRBV10-3 TRBD1
TGTACCAGCAGTTTAGAGCCAGCTCCCCGATACAATGAGCAGTTCTTC CTSSLEPAPRYNEQFF TRBJ2-1 16 . TRBV27 .
TGTGCCAGCAGTTCGATACAGGGGAATCAGCCCCAGCATTTT CASSSIQGNQPQHF TRBJ1-5 14 few TRBV27 TRBD1
TGTGCCAGCAGGCTTTCCGGTAACTATGGCTACACCTTC CASRLSGNYGYTF TRBJ1-2 13 . TRBV12-3/TRBV12-4 .
TGTGCCAGCAGTCGGCGGACTACCCCTTTCTGCAATGAGCAGTTCTTC CASSRRTTPFCNEQFF TRBJ2-1 16 . TRBV11-1 .
TGTGCCAGCAGCTTCCTGAGAAGGACAGGGGGAAACACTGAAGCTTTCTTT CASSFLRRTGGNTEAFF TRBJ1-1 17 . TRBV7-8 TRBD1
TGTGCCAGCAGCCGGGGCAGGGGGTCCAAACTGTTTTTT CASSRGRGSKLFF TRBJ1-4 13 . TRBV3-1 TRBD1
TGTGCCAGCAGACTATGGCCAACGGGGGACCGCTATGGCTACACCTTC CASRLWPTGDRYGYTF TRBJ1-2 16 few TRBV6-5 .
TGTGCCAGCAGCGAGACAGGGGGGGCTGAAAAACTGTTTTTT CASSETGGAEKLFF TRBJ1-4 14 . TRBV27 TRBD1
TGCGCCAGCGCCCAGGGCAGCAATCAGCCCCAGCATTTT CASAQGSNQPQHF TRBJ1-5 13 few TRBV5-1 .
TGCAGCGTTGTCACAGCGGGAGGTCAGTACTTC CSVVTAGGQYF TRBJ2-4 11 many TRBV29-1 TRBD2
TGTGCCAGCAGCTTAGATGGGGGTGGGGGACCGGAGAGGGCTCCCAATCAGCCCCAGCATTTT CASSLDGGGGPERAPNQPQHF TRBJ1-5 21 . TRBV11-2 .
TGCAGTGCTAGATGGCCGGGACTAGCGGGATATGGGCAGTTCTTC CSARWPGLAGYGQFF TRBJ2-1 15 . TRBV20-1 TRBD2
TGTGCCAGCAGTTTAGGGGACGGAGGATTCTACGAGCAGTACTTC CASSLGDGGFYEQYF TRBJ2-7 15 . TRBV12-3/TRBV12-4 .
TGTGCCTTGACAGGGCGGCGTGACACTGAAGCTTTCTTT CALTGRRDTEAFF TRBJ1-1 13 . TRBV30 TRBD1
TGTGCCAGCAGTGATTCCGATACCTACGAGCAGTACTTC CASSDSDTYEQYF TRBJ2-7 13 . TRBV2 .
TGTGCCAGCAGCTTAGCGCTGGGACGGGAGACTGAAGCTTTCTTT CASSLALGRETEAFF TRBJ1-1 15 few TRBV7-2 .
TGTGCCAGCTCACCACTCCCGGGACTAGCTATCTCCTACGAGCAGTACTTC CASSPLPGLAISYEQYF TRBJ2-7 17 many TRBV18 TRBD2
TGTGCCAGCAGCCCGCACTACGAGCAGCACTTC CASSPHYEQHF TRBJ2-7 11 . TRBV7-2 .
TGCAGCGCCGCCCCGGGGTCCTACGAGCAGTACTTC CSAAPGSYEQYF TRBJ2-7 12 few TRBV29-1 .
TGTGCCACCAGTGATTTGCGGGACGGGACAAGCGACACCGGGGAGCTGTTTTTT CATSDLRDGTSDTGELFF TRBJ2-2 18 once TRBV24-1 .
TGTGCCATCAGTGCCCGGGACAGGAGCTCCTACGAGCAGTACTTC CAISARDRSSYEQYF TRBJ2-7 15 once TRBV10-3 TRBD1
TGCAGCGTTGTGGCCAGGGGAGACTACGAGCAGTACTTC CSVVARGDYEQYF TRBJ2-7 13 few TRBV29-1 .